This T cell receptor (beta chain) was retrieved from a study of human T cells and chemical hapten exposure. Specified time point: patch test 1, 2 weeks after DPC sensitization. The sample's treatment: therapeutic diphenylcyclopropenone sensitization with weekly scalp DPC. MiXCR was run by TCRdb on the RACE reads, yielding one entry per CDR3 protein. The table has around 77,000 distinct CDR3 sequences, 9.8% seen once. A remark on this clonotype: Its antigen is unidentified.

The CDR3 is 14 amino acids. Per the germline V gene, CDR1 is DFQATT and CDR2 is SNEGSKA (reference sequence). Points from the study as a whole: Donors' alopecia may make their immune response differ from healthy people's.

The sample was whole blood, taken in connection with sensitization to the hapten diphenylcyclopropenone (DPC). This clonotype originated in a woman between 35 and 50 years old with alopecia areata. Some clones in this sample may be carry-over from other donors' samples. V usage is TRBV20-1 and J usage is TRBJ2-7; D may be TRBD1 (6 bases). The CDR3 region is CRALRGGNSYEQYF. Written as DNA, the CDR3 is TGCAGAGCTCTCAGGGGTGGTAACTCCTACGAGCAGTACTTC.